This T cell receptor beta chain stems from a study of T cells in Graves' hyperthyroidism and ophthalmopathy (dated by TCRdb to about 2019). Regarding the research as a whole: Peripheral blood samples were taken at initial diagnosis, before any treatment was given. TCR V-J signatures able to tell the groups apart were searched for in a discovery cohort of 100 or so patients, of whom more than 40 had Graves' ophthalmopathy and 55 to 65 had stable Graves' hyperthyroidism. Prospective prediction of ophthalmopathy was tested in an independent validation cohort of under 20 hyperthyroidism patients and some 17 patients who later progressed to ophthalmopathy. The approximately 100 discovery patients were randomly split 7:3 into training and test sets. In addition, the study compared T-cell repertoires in thyroid tissue and in blood from six Graves' hyperthyroidism patients. Once sampling was done, hyperthyroidism patients were given methimazole at a starting dose of 30 mg daily, whereas ophthalmopathy patients were given high-dose intravenous methylprednisolone. The paper reports TCR Vbeta CDR3 sequencing of approximately 140 peripheral blood samples: approximately 41 ophthalmopathy, under 85 hyperthyroidism and approximately 17 progressor patients.

Its CDR3 holds 15 amino acids, cysteine through phenylalanine. This entry keeps only the CDR3 DNA: 45 bases, framed from base 1. V and J lose 1 base and 6 bases, and a span of 16 bases separates them. CDR1 and CDR2, looked up from the germline V gene (reference sequence), are SEHNR and FQNEAQ. In its sample, this clonotype was seen many times. No antigen is known for it. The record has no base qualities; no much larger clone is one base away. The TCR beta CDR3 regions were amplified from the RNA transcripts. For the first round of RT-PCR on the TCR CDR3, the HTBI primer set was used together with the Qiagen OneStep RT-PCR kit. Libraries were constructed in a second round of multiplex PCR, after which size selection and purification were carried out. The libraries were sequenced on an Illumina HiSeq2000 using paired-end 100 bp reads. Regarding the original processing steps: Raw data were processed with SOAPnuke, discarding reads with adapters, uncalled bases, mean Phred below 15, or no exact constant-primer or identifier match. COPE v1.2.5 was used to merge the high-quality paired reads, and each unique nucleotide sequence was defined as a clonotype. Clonotypes were aligned to IMGT TRBV, TRBD and TRBJ reference segments using MiTCR v1.1. The analysis was restricted to V-J combinations with a frequency above 0.0001, which together covered 99% to 99.2% of the repertoires. A TCS score was defined as the ratio between F50 (clonal expansion) and ExV (chaos), using BLOSUM62-based TCRdist between CDR3 peptides within each V-J. Welch's t-statistics and random forest reduced fewer than 550 V-J features to 10 to 15, which were used in a naive Bayes classifier (R e1071). TCRdb reprocessing: public reads trimmed at Q25 with fastp, clones called with MiXCR, in-frame beta chains kept. Identical CDR3 proteins give one entry, which carries the most common genes and DNA. The V and J calls reflect TCRdb's pipeline rather than the authors' work. The sample profile shows 250,000 or so distinct CDR3 sequences; roughly 14% of them were found once. 13% of the sample rests with the top ten.

What the study reported, not specific to this receptor: In validation, the model predicted progression to ophthalmopathy with about 71% sensitivity and less than 80% specificity, a median of roughly seven months before onset. Sample size was not statistically predetermined, and blinding of investigators to group allocation was not performed. A 13 V-J signature model separated ophthalmopathy from stable hyperthyroidism, with over 85% sensitivity and 81.08% specificity in cross-validation and 80%/75% in testing. Most expanded thyroid clonotypes (frequency above 0.001) were also found in blood, which suggests that blood repertoires may mirror thyroid immune responses.

The hyperthyroidism patients were between 18 and 65 years old and newly diagnosed, with a disease duration of less than 2 months. Exclusion was applied to patients with uncontrolled infections, other autoimmune diseases, pregnancy or lactation. Diagnoses were based on clinical symptoms, serum thyroxine and TRAb, thyroid ultrasound and orbital computed tomography. Blood from progressor patients was drawn when they were first diagnosed with hyperthyroidism, before any ophthalmopathy symptoms appeared. PBMCs were isolated from about 10 ml of fresh peripheral blood by Ficoll-Paque density gradient centrifugation. Progressor patients were first diagnosed with Graves' hyperthyroidism and then developed ophthalmopathy during follow-up. Total RNA was extracted using Trizol reagent, and RNA quality was assessed on an Agilent 2100 Bioanalyzer.

Sequencing was carried out using blood. The rearrangement combines TRBV7-9 with TRBJ2-7; tentative D gene TRBD1, with 7 bases matching. The receptor was derived from a woman aged 40 to 50 with Graves' hyperthyroidism that later progressed to Graves' ophthalmopathy. The base sequence is TGTGCCAGCAGCTTAGGCGGGACAGAGGCCCTCGAGCAGTACTTC. This encodes CASSLGGTEALEQYF. Joined to the reference TRBV7-9 and TRBJ2-7 proteins, this CDR3 gives the full variable domain: DTGVSQNPRHKITKRGQNVTFRCDPISEHNRLYWYRQTLGQGPEFLTYFQNEAQLEKSRLLSDRFSAERPKGSFSTLEIQRTEQGDSAMYLCASSLGGTEALEQYFGPGTRLTVT.